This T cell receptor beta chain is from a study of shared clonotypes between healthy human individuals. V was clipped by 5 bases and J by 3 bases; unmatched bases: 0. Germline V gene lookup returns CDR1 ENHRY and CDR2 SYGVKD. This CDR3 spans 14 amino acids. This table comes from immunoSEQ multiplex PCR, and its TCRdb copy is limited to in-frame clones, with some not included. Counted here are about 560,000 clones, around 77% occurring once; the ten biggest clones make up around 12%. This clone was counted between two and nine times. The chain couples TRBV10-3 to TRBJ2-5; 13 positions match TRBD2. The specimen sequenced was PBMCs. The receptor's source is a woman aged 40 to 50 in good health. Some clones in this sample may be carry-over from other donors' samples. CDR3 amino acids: CAISTSGGEETQYF. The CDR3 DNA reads TGTGCCATCAGTACTAGCGGGGGGGAAGAGACCCAGTACTTC.